This T cell receptor (beta chain) was sequenced during a study of shared clonotypes between healthy human individuals. This clone was counted a single time. What it binds is unknown. Deep level was the assay's run setting. Sequencing used immunoSEQ multiplex PCR; TCRdb keeps in-frame clones, though not all of them. Of approximately 1.4 million clones listed, about 98% are singletons. The germline V and J ends were trimmed by 2 bases and 2 bases, with 10 bases remaining between them. The CDR3 totals 14 residues. The germline CDR1 and CDR2 sequences are SGHAT and FQNNGV. General study results and limits: Specimens sampled were limited to blood, with tissue repertoires likely differing.

Every donor was a Caucasian adult from Nashville, Tennessee. This rearrangement joins TRBV11-2 to TRBJ2-7; the D gene is possibly TRBD2 (5 bases). Input material: naive CD4+ T cells sorted from blood. Subset denoted: CD45RA+ positively selected. The clonotype originates from a man younger than 40 in good health. The CDR3 region has the DNA TGTGCCAGCAGCTTATTGGCTAGCACCTACGAGCAGTACTTC. Its protein product is CASSLLASTYEQYF.